These T cell receptor beta chains were read from a single sample in a study of cytomegalovirus exposure and HLA in healthy donors. Sequencing used immunoSEQ multiplex PCR; TCRdb keeps in-frame clones, though not all of them. The data show 120,000 to 150,000 clones, 65% to 75% seen once. Source material: PBMCs. The receptors originated from a man in his sixties in good health and CMV-seronegative. Both conserved end residues are part of each CDR3.

V gene: TRBV5-6
CDR3 protein: CASKNGLAGGSYEQYF

V gene: TRBV7-9
CDR3 protein: CASSLWAGGTDTQYF

V gene: TRBV18
CDR3 protein: CASSRTGTDTSPLHF

V gene: TRBV10-3
CDR3 protein: CAISESRDRERPQHF

V gene: TRBV6-6
CDR3 protein: CASSGTGDTEAFF

V gene: TRBV19
CDR3 protein: CASSGTGVAEQYF

V gene: TRBV7-6
CDR3 protein: CASSSNGQYGPQHF

V gene: TRBV29-1
CDR3 protein: CSVVGLAGGEQYF

V gene: TRBV25-1
CDR3 protein: CATVDRGRYEQYF

V gene: TRBV10-3
CDR3 protein: CAIRTGNGYTF

V gene: TRBV28
CDR3 protein: CASSHDGEGSPLHF

V gene: TRBV5-1
CDR3 protein: CASSLVQGAGNEKLFF

V gene: TRBV5-1
CDR3 protein: CASIAGSNTDTQYF

V gene: TRBV10-3
CDR3 protein: CAISESFAGGDNEQFF

V gene: TRBV18
CDR3 protein: CASSPEGGLSTYNEQFF

V gene: TRBV28
CDR3 protein: CATLQGMNTEAFF

V gene: TRBV7-6
CDR3 protein: CASSPSAGYEQYF

V gene: TRBV29-1
CDR3 protein: CSVSVVGQFF

V gene: TRBV7-9
CDR3 protein: CARNPGSSYEQYF

V gene: TRBV28
CDR3 protein: CASSSLGLTNTGELFF

V gene: TRBV21-1
CDR3 protein: CASSRGLASNTGELFF

V gene: TRBV28
CDR3 protein: CAIQMNTEAFF

V gene: TRBV7-7
CDR3 protein: CASSLGLASSSYNEQFF

V gene: TRBV4-1
CDR3 protein: CASSQGTEYNEQFF

V gene: TRBV7-2
CDR3 protein: CASSGDMPVNNEQFF

V gene: TRBV5-4
CDR3 protein: CASSRGTTPSYNEQFF

V gene: TRBV7-9
CDR3 protein: CASSLGGSGGGPDTQYF

V gene: TRBV28
CDR3 protein: CASTPEPLGETQYF

V gene: TRBV6-1
CDR3 protein: CASSATGTGLEGTQYF

V gene: TRBV6-1
CDR3 protein: CASSGGGGGQETQYF

V gene: TRBV28
CDR3 protein: CASSLFPGSQETQYF

V gene: TRBV5-4
CDR3 protein: CASSLAGGNEQFF

V gene: TRBV5-1
CDR3 protein: CASSVGLAGVETQYF

V gene: TRBV9
CDR3 protein: CASSSRDGYTF

V gene: TRBV7-2
CDR3 protein: CASSLARSGGAYEQYF

V gene: TRBV9
CDR3 protein: CASSVTGQGAGGYTF

V gene: TRBV7-2
CDR3 protein: CASSLETGEGGAYGYTF

V gene: TRBV29-1
CDR3 protein: CSAKLEDTQYF

V gene: TRBV5-1
CDR3 protein: CASSYRGQGATNEKLFF

V gene: TRBV27
CDR3 protein: CASKLPGREGEGDTQYF

V gene: TRBV4-1
CDR3 protein: CASSQADEKLFF